Listed here are 9 T cell receptor beta chains from one sample, sequenced in a study of shared clonotypes between healthy human individuals. Profiled with immunoSEQ multiplex PCR; TCRdb holds only in-frame clones, not every one. The repertoire consists of about 1 million clones, with approximately 72% occurring once and the leading ten covering roughly 1.4%. Sequencing was carried out using memory CD4+ T cells sorted from blood. Subset here: CD45RA-negative fraction. The source is a man aged 18 to 29 in good health.

The chain couples TRBV2 to TRBJ2-7; D is perhaps TRBD1 (7 bases). The CDR3 length is 15 residues. V was pared by 2 bases and J by 3 bases, with 14 bases between. Per germline, CDR1 SNHLY and CDR2 FYNNEI. The CDR3 nucleotides are TGTGCCAGCAGTGAAAGCATCAGGGGGGACTACGAGCAGTACTTC. This translates into CASSESIRGDYEQYF.

The V gene is TRBV6-5, the J gene TRBJ1-2, with TRBD1 matching 7 bases. Trimming took 5 bases from V and 3 from J; bases not matched to a gene: 6. This CDR3 has 14 residues. Looked up from germline, CDR1 is MNHEY and CDR2 is SVGAGI. The CDR3 DNA follows: TGTGCCAGCAGTACTTGGACAGGTTACTATGGCTACACCTTC. Translating gives CASSTWTGYYGYTF.

This chain links TRBV7-8 with TRBJ1-1, with D possibly TRBD1 on 5 matching bases. This CDR3 is built from 15 residues. Trimming cost V 3 bases and J 1 base, with 12 bases left between them. Germline assignment: CDR1 SGHVS and CDR2 FQNEAQ. CDR3 in DNA: TGTGCCAGCAGCTTGGTCGGGACTGCGAACACTGAAGCTTTCTTT. Amino acid sequence: CASSLVGTANTEAFF.

This clone turned up a few times. The gene calls are TRBV6-1 and TRBJ2-7; a possible D gene is TRBD1 (6 bases). This CDR3 has 15 amino acids. Trimming pared 7 bases from V and 3 bases from J, leaving 19 bases between. The germline V gene encodes CDR1 MNHNS and CDR2 SASEGT. Here the CDR3 DNA reads TGTGCCAGCATGGTGGCCGGGACACAGCTCTACGAGCAGTACTTC. Protein sequence: CASMVAGTQLYEQYF.

The chain joins TRBV5-1 to TRBJ2-7, with 7 positions matching TRBD1. Germline V lookup: CDR1 SGHRS, CDR2 YFSETQ. CDR3 length: 14 amino acids. V was clipped by 5 bases and J by 4 bases; unmatched bases: 9. The CDR3 DNA follows: TGCGCCAGCAGTTCGGGACAGAGCCTTTACGAGCAGTACTTC. Translated, it gives CASSSGQSLYEQYF.

The V call is TRBV10-1, the J call TRBJ2-3; D gene ambiguous. The CDR3 has 14 amino acids. V was trimmed by 3 bases and J by 5 bases, leaving 12 bases between them. Germline V CDR1 and CDR2: WNHNN, SYGVQD (reference sequence). CDR3 protein: CASSESRSLDTQYF. CDR3 nucleotide sequence: TGCGCCAGCAGTGAATCCCGTTCGTTAGATACGCAGTATTTT.

This sequence joins TRBV7-9 and TRBJ2-2; 10 bases are a match to TRBD1. Germline-derived CDR1 and CDR2 are SEHNR and FQNEAQ (reference sequence). The CDR3 covers 18 residues. V lost 4 bases, J lost 3 bases, and 11 bases stayed unmatched. CDR3 nucleotides: TGTGCCAGCAGCTCCCCGACAGGGGGCGGTTCGGACACCGGGGAGCTGTTTTTT. It yields the protein CASSSPTGGGSDTGELFF.

The rearrangement uses TRBV11-2 and TRBJ2-1; no clear D. The CDR3 totals 13 residues. The V gene's germline CDR1 is SGHAT and CDR2 FQNNGV. The V end was cut by 3 bases, the J end by 0 bases, with 3 bases between. This CDR3 is CASSFYSYNEQFF. The CDR3 DNA is TGTGCCAGCAGCTTTTACTCCTACAATGAGCAGTTCTTC.

In its sample, this clone was seen a few times. This sequence joins TRBV27 and TRBJ1-4, with D possibly matching TRBD1 (6 bases). The germline CDR1 and CDR2 sequences are MNHEY and SMNVEV (reference sequence). V lost 6 bases, J lost 7 bases, and 15 bases lay in between. The CDR3 length is 14 residues. The CDR3, as DNA: TGTGCCAGCAGGAGCTCAGGGACACTTGAAAAACTGTTTTTT. Its translation: CASRSSGTLEKLFF.